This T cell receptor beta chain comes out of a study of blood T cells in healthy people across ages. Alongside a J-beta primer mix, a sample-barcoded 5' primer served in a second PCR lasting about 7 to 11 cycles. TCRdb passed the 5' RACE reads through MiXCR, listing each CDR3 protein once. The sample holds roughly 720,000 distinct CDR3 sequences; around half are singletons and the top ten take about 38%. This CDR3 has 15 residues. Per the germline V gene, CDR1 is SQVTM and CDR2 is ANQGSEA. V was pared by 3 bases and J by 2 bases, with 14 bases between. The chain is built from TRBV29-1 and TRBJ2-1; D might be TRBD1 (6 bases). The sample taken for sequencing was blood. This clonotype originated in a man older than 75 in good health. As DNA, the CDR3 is TGCAGCGTTGACCTGCCTCAGGGGCCCTACAATGAGCAGTTCTTC. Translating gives CSVDLPQGPYNEQFF.